The 29 T cell receptor beta chains in this list originate from one sample, sequenced in a study of T cell responses to AZD1222 COVID-19 vaccine. The method was immunoSEQ multiplex PCR; TCRdb's version includes in-frame clones alone and lacks a portion of them. This repertoire shows roughly 100,000 clones, roughly nine tenths found once; its top ten account for over 35%. Sequencing used peripheral blood, obtained 28 days after the second AZD1222 dose. All receptors come from an adult who received the AZD1222 COVID-19 vaccine.

The chain carries TRBV4-3 and TRBJ2-6; tentative D call: TRBD2 (5 bases). Looked up from germline, CDR1 is LGHNA and CDR2 is YSLEER. The length of the CDR3 is 18 residues. V was clipped by 1 base and J by 1 base, with 14 bases between them. As DNA, the CDR3 is TGCGCCAGCAGCCAAGCACGGGAACAAGGGTCTGGGGCCAACGTCCTGACTTTC. This translates into CASSQAREQGSGANVLTF.

At least ten counts were recorded for this clone. The rearrangement joins TRBV10-2 to TRBJ1-3; D perhaps matches TRBD1 (6 bases). Trimming pared 6 bases from V and 3 bases from J, leaving 12 bases between. CDR3 size: 14 residues. In germline, CDR1 is WSHSY, CDR2 SAAADI. The CDR3 bases are TGCGCCAGCAGCCGGGGGCTCGATGGAAACACCATATATTTT. This gives the protein CASSRGLDGNTIYF.

This chain links TRBV27 with TRBJ1-2, with 12 bases matching TRBD1. CDR3 size: 18 residues. J gave up 8 bases and V 4 bases, and 17 bases lay outside the gene matches. The germline gives CDR1 MNHEY, CDR2 SMNVEV (reference sequence). The CDR3 nucleotides are TGTGCCAGCAGTTCCCCCCCCCGACCGGGACAGGGGGCGATAGGCTACACCTTC. Protein sequence: CASSSPPRPGQGAIGYTF.

V and J are TRBV11-2 and TRBJ1-5; D remains unclear. Germline V gives CDR1 SGHAT, CDR2 FQNNGV. There are 14 residues in the CDR3. V was shortened by 4 bases and J by 5 bases, with 12 bases between the two germline ends. DNA for the CDR3: TGTGCCAGCAGCTCCCTCGGTGGGCATCAGCCCCAGCATTTT. Protein sequence: CASSSLGGHQPQHF.

This chain links TRBV19 with TRBJ1-5; TRBD1 agrees at 8 bases. V gave up 3 bases and J gave up 4 bases; unmatched junction bases: 17. Germline V gene sequence: CDR1 LNHDA, CDR2 SQIVND (reference sequence). The CDR3 spans 19 residues. The CDR3, as DNA: TGTGCCAGTAGTATCCCCCCAGGGGGCGAGGGGTATTTAAATCAGCCCCAGCATTTT. This gives the protein CASSIPPGGEGYLNQPQHF.

The chain has TRBV18 and TRBJ1-5, with 7 bases matching TRBD1. Trimming took 6 bases from V and 0 from J; bases not matched to a gene: 8. Germline CDR1 KGHSH, CDR2 LQKENI. There are 16 residues in the CDR3. The CDR3 bases are TGTGCCAGCTCGCTTGGGACAGCCTATAGCAATCAGCCCCAGCATTTT. Translating gives CASSLGTAYSNQPQHF. Full variable domain (remainder filled in from reference TRBV18 and TRBJ1-5): NAGVMQNPRHLVRRRGQEARLRCSPMKGHSHVYWYRQLPEEGLKFMVYLQKENIIDESGMPKERFSAEFPKEGPSILRIQQVVRGDSAAYFCASSLGTAYSNQPQHFGDGTRLSIL.

V usage is TRBV10-2 and J usage is TRBJ2-7; a possible D gene is TRBD1 (5 bases). V was cut by 6 bases and J by 5 bases, with 11 bases left in between. This CDR3 contains 12 residues. CDR1 is WSHSY, CDR2 SAAADI, per germline. CDR3 sequence: CASRAGLNEQYF. CDR3 coding DNA: TGCGCCAGCAGGGCAGGGCTGAACGAGCAGTACTTC.

This chain joins TRBV28 and TRBJ1-5; D perhaps matches TRBD1 (6 bases). Germline CDR1 and CDR2: MDHEN and SYDVKM. This CDR3 is built from 13 residues. Trimming removed 9 bases from V and 7 bases from J, with 16 bases in between. This CDR3 is CASHRDTQQPQHF. The DNA for the CDR3 is TGTGCCAGTCACCGGGACACACAACAGCCCCAGCATTTT.

This clone appeared a single time. Written as DNA, the CDR3 is TGTGCCAGCGAGGCAGGGGGAGTTTCCGAGCAGTACTTC. Its protein is CASEAGGVSEQYF. The chain has TRBV6-5 and TRBJ2-7; 7 bases agree with TRBD1. This CDR3 region has 13 residues. Germline V gene data show CDR1 as MNHEY and CDR2 as SVGAGI. The V gene end was trimmed by 8 bases and the J gene end by 6 bases; junction bases not matched to a gene: 10.

This chain uses TRBV6-1 with TRBJ2-1; TRBD2 agrees at 7 bases. The germline V gene encodes CDR1 MNHNS and CDR2 SASEGT. Germline trimming cut 2 bases from V and 7 bases from J; bases unmatched to any gene: 8. The CDR3 spans 15 residues. The CDR3 DNA reads TGTGCCAGCAGTGAATTGCTAGCGGCTGGGAATGAGCAGTTCTTC. Translating it yields CASSELLAAGNEQFF.

The V call is TRBV7-6, the J call TRBJ2-3, with 10 bases identical to TRBD1. This CDR3 region has 17 residues. Trimming took 5 bases from V and 5 from J; bases not matched to a gene: 13. The germline V gene has CDR1 SGHVS and CDR2 FNYEAQ. The CDR3 protein is CASSGGQGFAMGDTQYF. CDR3 sequence (DNA): TGTGCCAGCAGCGGGGGACAGGGGTTTGCCATGGGAGATACGCAGTATTTT.

This clone was seen once. The genes are TRBV10-3 and TRBJ1-3; maybe TRBD1 (6 bases). CDR3 length: 17 residues. Germline V gene lookup returns CDR1 ENHRY and CDR2 SYGVKD. The ends were cut back, 10 bases at V and 3 bases at J, with 25 bases in the middle. The CDR3 sequence is CATRKGDQGRDGNTIYF. The CDR3 bases are TGTGCCACCCGGAAGGGGGATCAGGGGCGAGATGGAAACACCATATATTTT.

The rearrangement links TRBV7-2 to TRBJ2-7; 7 bases agree with TRBD1. Per germline, CDR1 SGHTA and CDR2 FQGNSA. This CDR3 is built from 15 residues. V trimming: 5 bases; J trimming: 2 bases; junction bases outside the gene matches: 9. In DNA, the CDR3 is TGTGCCAGCAGCCCAACGGCAGGGGGAACCTACGAGCAGTACTTC. Protein: CASSPTAGGTYEQYF.

The chain is built from TRBV9 and TRBJ1-5; no clear D gene. Germline V lookup: CDR1 SGDLS, CDR2 YYNGEE. V lost 0 bases and J 1 base, leaving 8 bases between the germline ends. There are 15 residues in the CDR3. The CDR3 is CASSVGMGSNQPQHF. The CDR3 nucleotides read TGTGCCAGCAGCGTAGGGATGGGGAGCAATCAGCCCCAGCATTTT.

The V call is TRBV7-2, the J call TRBJ2-1, with D perhaps TRBD2 (5 bases). Germline-derived CDR1 and CDR2 are SGHTA and FQGNSA. V was clipped by 0 bases and J by 8 bases, with 20 bases between them. The CDR3 is 17 residues long. The CDR3 protein is CASSLASRAVVSYEQFF. CDR3 nucleotide sequence: TGTGCCAGCAGCTTAGCTTCAAGAGCGGTCGTTTCGTATGAGCAGTTCTTC.

The chain combines TRBV28 with TRBJ2-7, with 15 nucleotides matching TRBD2. The CDR3 consists of 17 residues. J gave up 5 bases and V 1 base, and 6 bases lay outside the gene matches. The germline V gene encodes CDR1 MDHEN and CDR2 SYDVKM. This CDR3 is CASSLYPGLAGGNEQYF. Here the CDR3 DNA reads TGTGCCAGCAGTTTATACCCGGGACTAGCGGGAGGAAACGAGCAGTACTTC.

The rearrangement uses TRBV4-1 and TRBJ2-1; the match to TRBD2 covers 10 bases. Looked up from germline, CDR1 is MGHRA and CDR2 is YSYEKL. V lost 0 bases to trimming and J lost 8 bases; unmatched junction nucleotides: 10. The CDR3 spans 17 residues. The CDR3 here is CASSQESSGRLSDEQFF. CDR3 nucleotides: TGCGCCAGCAGCCAAGAGAGTAGCGGGAGGCTTTCGGATGAGCAGTTCTTC.

This chain links TRBV3-1 (or the pseudogene TRBV3-2) with TRBJ2-7; possibly TRBD1 for D (5 bases). The CDR3 runs to 14 residues. The V end was cut by 5 bases, the J end by 1 base, with 12 bases between. From germline, CDR1 is LGHDT and CDR2 YNNKEL (reference sequence). Here the CDR3 reads CASSNNQGSYEQYF. As DNA, the CDR3 is TGTGCCAGCAGCAATAATCAGGGATCCTACGAGCAGTACTTC.

This chain connects TRBV10-2 to TRBJ1-4, with 9 bases identical to TRBD1. Germline CDR1 and CDR2: WSHSY and SAAADI. This CDR3 spans 15 amino acids. Trimming took 11 bases from V and 7 from J; bases not matched to a gene: 14. The CDR3 here is CASGPLQGAREKLFF. CDR3 DNA sequence: TGCGCCTCCGGGCCTTTACAGGGGGCTCGTGAAAAACTGTTTTTT.

The rearrangement uses TRBV6-5 and TRBJ1-1, with D possibly TRBD1 on 5 matching bases. The germline CDR1 and CDR2 sequences are MNHEY and SVGAGI. CDR3 length: 12 amino acids. V gave up 6 bases and J gave up 5 bases, with 10 bases separating them. DNA of the CDR3: TGTGCCAGCAGGAAAGGGGAGACTGAAGCTTTCTTT. Amino acids: CASRKGETEAFF.

The V call is TRBV4-2, the J call TRBJ1-1, with a weak D call TRBD1 (5 bases). The V and J ends lost 3 bases and 0 bases respectively, with 17 bases between them. The CDR3 covers 17 residues. Germline CDR1 and CDR2: LGHNA and YNFKEQ. The CDR3 DNA is TGTGCCAGCAGCCAGACACAGGTGATGGCCATGAACACTGAAGCTTTCTTT. Its translation is CASSQTQVMAMNTEAFF.

The chain uses TRBV19 and TRBJ1-2, with D perhaps matching TRBD1 (5 bases). V lost 4 bases, J lost 1 base, and 13 bases lay in between. Germline V lookup: CDR1 LNHDA, CDR2 SQIVND (reference sequence). This CDR3 has 15 amino acids. CDR3 in amino acids: CASSKGESLNYGYTF. CDR3 coding DNA: TGTGCCAGTAGTAAAGGGGAGTCGCTTAACTATGGCTACACCTTC.

The chain couples TRBV5-4 to TRBJ2-2; D unclear. Trimming cost V 2 bases and J 2 bases, with 4 bases left between them. Germline CDR1 reads SGHNT; CDR2 reads YYREEE (reference sequence). This CDR3 region has 13 residues. The CDR3 DNA sequence: TGTGCCAGCAGCTTTGGAAACACCGGGGAGCTGTTTTTT. This sequence encodes CASSFGNTGELFF. Full variable domain (remainder filled in from reference TRBV5-4 and TRBJ2-2): ETGVTQSPTHLIKTRGQQVTLRCSSQSGHNTVSWYQQALGQGPQFIFQYYREEENGRGNFPPRFSGLQFPNYSSELNVNALELDDSALYLCASSFGNTGELFFGEGSRLTVL.

The chain carries TRBV11-2 and TRBJ1-1; 7 bases are a match to TRBD1. The CDR3 loop spans 15 amino acids. Germline values: CDR1 SGHAT, CDR2 FQNNGV. Losses at the gene ends were 1 base for V and 1 base for J; bases not matched to a gene: 3. The CDR3 is CASSLAPGGNTEAFF. CDR3 DNA: TGTGCCAGCAGCTTAGCCCCAGGGGGGAACACTGAAGCTTTCTTT. Full variable domain (rest looked up from reference TRBV11-2 and TRBJ1-1): EAGVAQSPRYKIIEKRQSVAFWCNPISGHATLYWYQQILGQGPKLLIQFQNNGVVDDSQLPKDRFSAERLKGVDSTLKIQPAKLEDSAVYLCASSLAPGGNTEAFFGQGTRLTVV.

The V and J genes are TRBV9 and TRBJ2-7, with 8 bases that match TRBD1. The CDR3 runs 15 residues. J was trimmed by 2 bases and V by 3 bases; bases with no gene match: 7. Germline V lookup: CDR1 SGDLS, CDR2 YYNGEE. The DNA for the CDR3 is TGTGCCAGCAGCGCAACCGGGACAGGACCCTACGAGCAGTACTTC. This encodes CASSATGTGPYEQYF.

This rearrangement joins TRBV6-5 to TRBJ1-1, with no clear D. This CDR3 has 13 amino acids. The V gene's germline CDR1 is MNHEY and CDR2 SVGAGI. Deletions cut 5 bases from V and 9 bases from J, with 16 bases between. CDR3 DNA: TGTGCCAGCAGTCTGCCGTCCCGTACCCAAGCTTTCTTT. Its translation: CASSLPSRTQAFF.

The rearrangement links TRBV7-8 to TRBJ2-7, with 9 positions matching TRBD1. V gave up 5 bases and J gave up 9 bases; unmatched junction bases: 14. This CDR3 is 15 amino acids long. Germline lookup yields CDR1 SGHVS and CDR2 FQNEAQ. The CDR3 sequence is CASSPGTGFLRGQYF. CDR3 in DNA: TGTGCCAGCAGCCCCGGGACAGGGTTCCTACGGGGGCAGTACTTC.

The genes are TRBV28 and TRBJ2-3; D is undetermined. Trimming stripped 1 base from V and 5 bases from J, with 7 bases between. Germline loops: CDR1 MDHEN, CDR2 SYDVKM. This CDR3 is built from 13 residues. CDR3 nucleotides: TGTGCCAGCAGTTTATCTAGTATAGATACGCAGTATTTT. Its protein is CASSLSSIDTQYF.

The genes are TRBV5-1 and TRBJ1-5, with a possible D match to TRBD1 (5 bases). The CDR3 runs to 16 residues. Germline V gives CDR1 SGHRS, CDR2 YFSETQ. V was trimmed by 4 bases and J by 0 bases, leaving 14 bases between them. In nucleotides, the CDR3 is TGCGCCAGCAGCCCAGGGACGCTGTATAGCAATCAGCCCCAGCATTTT. It specifies CASSPGTLYSNQPQHF.